Included here is one T cell receptor (beta chain) sequence, with context. Antigen specificity is unknown. Germline V CDR1 and CDR2: SGHTA, FQGTGA. This CDR3 is 15 amino acids long. V was clipped by 5 bases and J by 1 base; unmatched bases: 5. These data originate in a study of blood T cells in healthy people across ages. Then a second PCR, running roughly 7 to 11 cycles, was carried out with a sample-barcoded 5' primer and a J-beta primer mix. TCRdb redid the calling of the 5' RACE reads with MiXCR, one entry per CDR3 protein. The sample includes roughly 900,000 distinct CDR3 sequences, roughly 48% of them seen just once. General study findings and limits: Unsorted PBMC input precluded a conclusive naive versus antigen-experienced comparison.

This clonotype was obtained from a man between 25 and 39 years old in good health. The gene calls are TRBV7-3 and TRBJ1-1, with TRBD1 identical over 9 bases. Sequencing input: blood. The CDR3 here is CASSIGTGSNTEAFF. The CDR3 region has the DNA TGTGCCAGCAGCATAGGGACAGGGTCGAACACTGAAGCTTTCTTT.